This paragraph reports one TCR beta chain. The source of the sample is a study of blood T cell repertoires in COVID-19. This CDR3 contains 15 residues. Trimming pared 1 base from V and 1 base from J, leaving 10 bases between. CDR1 is MNHEY and CDR2 is SVGAGI in the germline V gene. Clones were read by immunoSEQ multiplex PCR, and TCRdb kept only the in-frame ones, dropping some. The sample records about 190,000 clones, 88% being singletons. The chain employs TRBV6-5 and TRBJ1-1; a weak D match, TRBD1 (5 bases). The TCR sequence derives from a woman between 25 and 40 years old with acute or convalescent COVID-19. Material: peripheral blood. In nucleotides, the CDR3 is TGTGCCAGCAGTTACTGGGGCAGATCGAACACTGAAGCTTTCTTT. Translation: CASSYWGRSNTEAFF.